The clone carrying this T cell receptor (beta chain) appeared many times. The antigen is unknown. The data derive from a study of T-cell reconstitution after alpha-beta-depleted transplantation in children. Germline assignment: CDR1 PRHDT and CDR2 FYEKMQ (reference sequence). The CDR3 has 17 amino acids. Unmatched junction bases numbered 7, after V lost 5 bases and J lost 0 bases. Study-wide findings and caveats: Recipient T cells and thymic progenitors that survived were the source of the high TCRbeta diversity seen at day 60 in some patients.

Unique molecular identifiers were used to barcode this TCRbeta library. TCRdb reprocessed the PCR reads with MiXCR, giving one entry per CDR3 protein. The sample yields approximately 500,000 distinct CDR3 sequences, over 9.5% seen once. This chain uses TRBV13 with TRBJ2-6; 7 bases fit TRBD1. The sample was PBMCs, taken before TCRalphabeta/CD19-depleted stem cell transplant. This receptor was obtained from a child under 10 years old with inherited bone marrow failure, due to receive a stem cell transplant. The CDR3 region has the DNA TGTGCCAGCAGCCCCACAGGGGCAAGCTCTGGGGCCAACGTCCTGACTTTC. It translates to CASSPTGASSGANVLTF.